The rows below give T cell receptor beta chains drawn from one sample of a study of CD8 T cells in ankylosing spondylitis. TCRdb re-called the 5' RACE reads with MiXCR, one entry per CDR3 protein. The sample contains hundreds of thousands of distinct CDR3 sequences, around 9.1% of which appear only once. Source material: blood, either unsorted or a sorted T cell fraction (not recorded which). The receptors here all came from a male donor with ankylosing spondylitis or in good health (not recorded which). Both conserved end residues are part of each CDR3.

TRBV7-3	TRBJ2-1	CASSPQNQDEQFF
TRBV6-2/TRBV6-3	TRBJ1-2	CASSSSNRVRGYTF
TRBV5-1	TRBJ2-7	CASSLWDTFSYEQYF
TRBV19	TRBJ2-7	CASSQTLTYEQYF
TRBV28	TRBJ1-6	CASRPTANNSPLHF
TRBV30	TRBJ1-2	CAWSGTDYGYTF
TRBV6-2/TRBV6-3	TRBJ2-4	CASSYPQLTGQNIQYF
TRBV28	TRBJ2-5	CASSPGQDLQETQYF
TRBV29-1	TRBJ2-1	CSVGRLRGGDEQFF
TRBV10-2	TRBJ2-7	CASRQGSLYEQYF
TRBV30	TRBJ2-1	CAWSSVAGGQFF